Below, 27 T cell receptor beta chains from the same sample are listed, as sequenced in a study of control samples from healthy donors and cancer patients. Repertoires were generated with immunoSEQ multiplex PCR, while TCRdb's copy carries only in-frame clones and drops some. The sample shows some 150,000 clones, roughly 93% of them seen only once. Sequenced: blood. Receptor source: a woman aged 60-70 years in good health.

This chain links TRBV4-1 with TRBJ1-1, with D perhaps TRBD1 (6 bases). The CDR3 runs to 17 residues. With 4 bases removed from V and 1 base from J, the gap between germline ends came to 19 bases. Germline CDR1 reads MGHRA; CDR2 reads YSYEKL. The CDR3 nucleotides read TGCGCCAGCAGCCGACAAGGGGGGAAACAGGGGAACACTGAAGCTTTCTTT. Translated, it gives CASSRQGGKQGNTEAFF.

V is TRBV7-2 and J is TRBJ2-7; 15 bases agree with TRBD2. There are 19 residues in the CDR3. After removal of 5 bases from V and 0 bases from J, the junction contained 11 bases not matched to a gene. Germline V CDR1 and CDR2: SGHTA, FQGNSA. The CDR3 bases are TGTGCCAGCAGCCTCGCCTCCGGGACTAGCGGGGGGAGCTCCTACGAGCAGTACTTC. Translation: CASSLASGTSGGSSYEQYF.

The chain couples TRBV5-6 to TRBJ1-4; TRBD1 aligns across 10 bases. The length of the CDR3 is 17 residues. The J segment lost 1 base and the V segment lost 4 bases, leaving 7 bases of the junction unmatched. The germline gives CDR1 SGHDT, CDR2 YYEEEE. As DNA, the CDR3 is TGTGCCAGCAGCGTGGGACAGGGGACCTTAACTAATGAAAAACTGTTTTTT. The encoded protein is CASSVGQGTLTNEKLFF.

The chain recombines TRBV4-1 with TRBJ2-3; the D gene could be TRBD1 or TRBD2 (7 bases each). V was pared by 0 bases and J by 4 bases, with 14 bases between. The CDR3 covers 16 residues. CDR1 and CDR2 from the germline V gene are MGHRA and YSYEKL. The CDR3 loop is CASSQDLQGGPDTQYF. Here the CDR3 DNA reads TGCGCCAGCAGCCAAGATCTCCAGGGGGGGCCAGATACGCAGTATTTT.

V usage is TRBV27 and J usage is TRBJ1-1, with 7 bases that match TRBD1. The CDR3 extends over 16 amino acids. The V segment lost 2 bases and the J segment 8 bases; nucleotides outside the gene matches: 14. The germline gives CDR1 MNHEY, CDR2 SMNVEV (reference sequence). CDR3: CASSLGDRDPTAEAFF. CDR3 DNA: TGTGCCAGCAGTTTAGGAGACAGGGACCCCACGGCAGAAGCTTTCTTT.

The chain is built from TRBV6-2 or TRBV6-3 and TRBJ1-1, with 9 bases aligning to TRBD1. CDR3 length: 12 amino acids. The germline CDR1 and CDR2 sequences are MNHEY and SVGEGT. V shed 4 bases and J 12 bases; nucleotides not matched to a gene: 6. The CDR3 nucleotides are TGTGCCAGCAGTTCAGACAGGGGGATAACTTTCTTT. Encoded protein: CASSSDRGITFF.

V and J are TRBV20-1 and TRBJ1-2; a possible D gene is TRBD1 (5 bases). Germline loops: CDR1 DFQATT, CDR2 SNEGSKA (reference sequence). The ends were cut back, 3 bases at V and 8 bases at J, with 16 bases in the middle. The CDR3 consists of 13 residues. CDR3 sequence (DNA): TGCAGTGCTAGTGCCCGGGGGACTAGGGGCTACACCTTC. As protein: CSASARGTRGYTF.

The chain links TRBV7-9 to TRBJ1-1; no reliable D call. The CDR3 is made up of 15 amino acids. V lost 4 bases and J 0 bases, leaving 12 bases between the germline ends. Germline loops: CDR1 SEHNR, CDR2 FQNEAQ (reference sequence). CDR3 nucleotides: TGTGCCAGCAGCTCTCTAGGAGGGCTGAACACTGAAGCTTTCTTT. This encodes CASSSLGGLNTEAFF.

This chain uses TRBV29-1 with TRBJ2-3; tentatively, D is TRBD1 (6 bases). This CDR3 is built from 12 residues. Germline V lookup: CDR1 SQVTM, CDR2 ANQGSEA. The CDR3 bases are TGCACCCTTGCAGGGGCCACAGATACGCAGTATTTT. Its translation: CTLAGATDTQYF.

The chain links TRBV15 to TRBJ1-2; D possibly corresponds to TRBD1 (6 bases). This CDR3 spans 15 amino acids. The germline gives CDR1 LNHNV, CDR2 YYDKDF (reference sequence). V lost 1 base, J lost 7 bases, and 16 bases lay in between. The CDR3 loop reads CATSRGGQRGGGYTF. CDR3 coding DNA: TGTGCCACCAGCAGAGGAGGCCAACGAGGGGGTGGCTACACCTTC.

V and J are TRBV6-5 and TRBJ1-5; D may be TRBD1 (6 bases). Trimming took 6 bases from V and 2 from J, leaving 14 bases between them. The CDR3 loop spans 15 amino acids. Germline CDR1 and CDR2: MNHEY and SVGAGI. The CDR3 DNA reads TGTGCCAGCAGCGCGACCCGGACAGGCAATCAGCCCCAGCATTTT. As protein: CASSATRTGNQPQHF.

This clone is a singleton in its sample. The gene calls are TRBV7-8 and TRBJ1-3; D unresolved. Germline V gene data show CDR1 as SGHVS and CDR2 as FQNEAQ. The ends were cut back, 5 bases at V and 2 bases at J, with 10 bases in the middle. The CDR3 runs to 14 residues. The chain's CDR3 is CASSVRMTGNTIYF. The CDR3 nucleotides are TGTGCCAGCAGCGTCAGGATGACTGGAAACACCATATATTTT.

This chain joins TRBV3-1 (or the pseudogene TRBV3-2) and TRBJ2-5; tentatively, D is TRBD1 (6 bases). CDR3 length: 14 amino acids. Germline loops: CDR1 LGHDT, CDR2 YNNKEL (reference sequence). The V gene lost 4 bases and the J gene lost 4 bases, with 13 bases spanning the gap. The CDR3 here is CASSPGVVGETQYF. The CDR3 DNA sequence: TGTGCCAGCAGCCCAGGGGTTGTGGGAGAGACCCAGTACTTC.

The V gene is TRBV5-8, the J gene TRBJ2-5; TRBD1 agrees at 10 bases. In germline, CDR1 is SGHTS, CDR2 YDEGEE. V trimming: 3 bases; J trimming: 4 bases; junction bases outside the gene matches: 3. The CDR3 is made up of 14 amino acids. CDR3 sequence: CASSSDRGLETQYF. The CDR3 region has the DNA TGTGCCAGCAGCTCCGACAGGGGGCTAGAGACCCAGTACTTC. The full variable domain, rest sourced from reference TRBV5-8 and TRBJ2-5, is EAGVTQSPTHLIKTRGQQATLRCSPISGHTSVYWYQQALGLGLQFLLWYDEGEERNRGNFPPRFSGRQFPNYSSELNVNALELEDSALYLCASSSDRGLETQYFGPGTRLLVL.

The chain has TRBV15 and TRBJ1-5, with TRBD1 as a possible D gene (6 bases). The CDR3 contains 17 residues. V was clipped by 1 base and J by 7 bases, with 20 bases between them. Looked up from germline, CDR1 is LNHNV and CDR2 is YYDKDF (reference sequence). CDR3 amino acids: CATSRASGWGQGQPQHF. The CDR3, as DNA: TGTGCCACCAGCAGAGCCTCTGGGTGGGGGCAAGGACAGCCCCAGCATTTT.

The CDR3 nucleotides read TGTGCCAGCAACAGGGACGGGTACAATGAGCAGTTCTTC. This encodes CASNRDGYNEQFF. The chain employs TRBV2 and TRBJ2-1, with D possibly TRBD1 on 6 matching bases. The germline V gene encodes CDR1 SNHLY and CDR2 FYNNEI. The CDR3 loop spans 13 amino acids. V was clipped by 7 bases and J by 4 bases, with 11 bases between them.

The chain is built from TRBV7-9 and TRBJ1-3; 7 bases agree with TRBD1. J was trimmed by 3 bases and V by 5 bases; bases with no gene match: 16. CDR3 length equals 18 residues. The germline gives CDR1 SEHNR, CDR2 FQNEAQ (reference sequence). The CDR3 reads CASSASDRAAGSGNTIYF. The CDR3 bases are TGTGCCAGCAGCGCCTCCGACAGGGCCGCCGGGAGTGGAAACACCATATATTTT.

The chain employs TRBV4-3 and TRBJ2-7; possible D gene TRBD2, 5 bases. The ends were cut back, 2 bases at V and 0 bases at J, with 11 bases in the middle. The CDR3 consists of 15 residues. CDR1 LGHNA and CDR2 YSLEER come from the germline V gene. DNA for the CDR3: TGCGCCAGCAGCCAAAACCGGGATCCCTCCTACGAGCAGTACTTC. Protein sequence: CASSQNRDPSYEQYF.

The J gene is TRBJ1-4, the V gene TRBV7-9, with TRBD1 as a possible D gene (5 bases). Germline loops: CDR1 SEHNR, CDR2 FQNEAQ (reference sequence). Trimming removed 0 bases from V and 7 bases from J, with 12 bases in between. The CDR3 has 15 residues. The CDR3 spells CASSLAGVLREKLFF. The CDR3 DNA reads as TGTGCCAGCAGCTTAGCGGGGGTTCTGCGTGAAAAACTGTTTTTT. The whole variable domain, remainder taken from reference TRBV7-9 and TRBJ1-4, is DTGVSQNPRHKITKRGQNVTFRCDPISEHNRLYWYRQTLGQGPEFLTYFQNEAQLEKSRLLSDRFSAERPKGSFSTLEIQRTEQGDSAMYLCASSLAGVLREKLFFGSGTQLSVL.

The CDR3 reads CASSLSGPGGADTQYF. CDR3 nucleotide sequence: TGCGCCAGCAGCTTATCCGGACCCGGGGGTGCGGATACGCAGTATTTT. J is TRBJ2-3 and V is TRBV5-1, with D tentatively TRBD2 (6 bases). Germline CDR1 SGHRS, CDR2 YFSETQ. The CDR3 is 16 residues long. V lost 2 bases and J lost 6, with 19 bases in between.

In its sample, this clone was seen once. This chain links TRBV4-1 with TRBJ1-1, with D tentatively TRBD1 (6 bases). CDR1 is MGHRA and CDR2 is YSYEKL in the germline V gene. CDR3 length equals 15 residues. Trimming took 1 base from V and 1 from J, leaving 10 bases between them. The CDR3: CASSQVGRGNTEAFF. Written as DNA, the CDR3 is TGCGCCAGCAGCCAAGTGGGCAGGGGGAACACTGAAGCTTTCTTT.

The chain combines TRBV11-2 with TRBJ1-4; D is unresolved. Trimming removed 5 bases at V and 5 bases at J, with 3 bases between. This CDR3 is built from 11 residues. Germline values: CDR1 SGHAT, CDR2 FQNNGV. Written as DNA, the CDR3 is TGTGCCAGCAGCCAGAATGAAAAACTGTTTTTT. It translates to CASSQNEKLFF.

CDR3 in DNA: TGTGCCATCAATAGGGATGGCGGTTCACCCCTCCACTTT. It specifies CAINRDGGSPLHF. The chain links TRBV10-3 to TRBJ1-6; D call uncertain. Trimming took off 7 bases at V and 9 bases at J, with 13 bases between the two ends. The CDR3 runs to 13 residues. Germline V CDR1 and CDR2: ENHRY, SYGVKD.

The rearrangement uses TRBV4-2 and TRBJ1-6; D unresolved. Trimming cost V 1 base and J 5 bases, with 3 bases left between them. The CDR3 extends over 13 amino acids. Per the germline V gene, CDR1 is LGHNA and CDR2 is YNFKEQ. In DNA form, the CDR3 reads TGTGCCAGCAGCCAAGTAGATAATTCACCCCTCCACTTT. It specifies CASSQVDNSPLHF.

The rearrangement joins TRBV10-3 to TRBJ2-5, with TRBD2 matching 13 bases. Germline V CDR1 and CDR2: ENHRY, SYGVKD. CDR3 length: 17 amino acids. V gave up 2 bases and J gave up 2 bases; unmatched junction bases: 5. The CDR3 nucleotides read TGTGCCATCAGTGAGACTAGCGGGGGGGCTTGGCAAGAGACCCAGTACTTC. This codes for CAISETSGGAWQETQYF.

V and J are TRBV30 and TRBJ1-2; D might be TRBD1 (5 bases). Germline CDR1 is GTSNPN and CDR2 is SVGIG (reference sequence). Trimming shortened V by 1 base and J by 4 bases, and 13 bases separated the two germline ends. The CDR3 is 14 residues long. The CDR3 region has the DNA TGTGCCTGGAGTGCTCGTCGGGGGTCCTATGGCTACACCTTC. Protein sequence: CAWSARRGSYGYTF. The full variable domain, its missing parts supplied by reference TRBV30 and TRBJ1-2, is SQTIHQWPATLVQPVGSPLSLECTVEGTSNPNLYWYRQAAGRGLQLLFYSVGIGQISSEVPQNLSASRPQDRQFILSSKKLLLSDSGFYLCAWSARRGSYGYTFGSGTRLTVV.

This chain joins TRBV4-1 and TRBJ2-2; D not certain. The CDR3 contains 15 residues. V was trimmed by 2 bases and J by 0 bases, leaving 7 bases between them. The germline V gene has CDR1 MGHRA and CDR2 YSYEKL. The CDR3 sequence: CASSQPGANTGELFF. The CDR3 DNA reads TGCGCCAGCAGCCAACCAGGCGCGAACACCGGGGAGCTGTTTTTT.